This entry concerns a single TCR beta chain. This entry belongs to a study of blood T cell repertoires in COVID-19. About the study: Spain, Italy and the United States supplied samples that represented acute and convalescent COVID-19. Sources were T cells, B-cell-depleted T cells, or PBMCs; the material itself was cDNA or gDNA.

Here immunoSEQ multiplex PCR was the method, and the copy in TCRdb shows in-frame clones only, minus some. The table shows fewer than 250,000 clones, with roughly 86% occurring only once. Recruits, aged roughly 18 to 90 years, lived in 20 to 30 US areas. Sequencing input: PBMCs or T cells enriched from blood (not recorded which). The origin of this receptor is a woman under 40 with acute COVID-19.

This CDR3 is CASSVDEGDQPQHF. The CDR3 nucleotides are TGTGCCAGCAGCGTAGACGAGGGAGATCAGCCCCAGCATTTT. The chain links TRBV9 to TRBJ1-5; D is undetermined. This CDR3 has 14 residues. Looked up from germline, CDR1 is SGDLS and CDR2 is YYNGEE. With 0 bases removed from V and 5 bases from J, the gap between germline ends came to 9 bases. The full variable domain, rest sourced from reference TRBV9 and TRBJ1-5, is DSGVTQTPKHLITATGQRVTLRCSPRSGDLSVYWYQQSLDQGLQFLIQYYNGEERAKGNILERFSAQQFPDLHSELNLSSLELGDSALYFCASSVDEGDQPQHFGDGTRLSIL.